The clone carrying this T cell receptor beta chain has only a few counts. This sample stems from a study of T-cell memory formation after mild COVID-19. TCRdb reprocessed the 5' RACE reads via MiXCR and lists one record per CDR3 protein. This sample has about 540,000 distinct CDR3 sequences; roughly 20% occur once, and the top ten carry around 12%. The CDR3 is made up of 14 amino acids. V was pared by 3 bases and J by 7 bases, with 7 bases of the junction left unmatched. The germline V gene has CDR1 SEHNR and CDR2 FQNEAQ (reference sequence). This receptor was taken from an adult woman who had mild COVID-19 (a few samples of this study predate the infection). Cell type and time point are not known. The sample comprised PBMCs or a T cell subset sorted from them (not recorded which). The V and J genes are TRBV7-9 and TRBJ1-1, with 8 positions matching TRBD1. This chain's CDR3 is CASSLRSGQGEAFF. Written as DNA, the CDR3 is TGTGCCAGCAGCTTGCGAAGCGGACAGGGTGAAGCTTTCTTT.